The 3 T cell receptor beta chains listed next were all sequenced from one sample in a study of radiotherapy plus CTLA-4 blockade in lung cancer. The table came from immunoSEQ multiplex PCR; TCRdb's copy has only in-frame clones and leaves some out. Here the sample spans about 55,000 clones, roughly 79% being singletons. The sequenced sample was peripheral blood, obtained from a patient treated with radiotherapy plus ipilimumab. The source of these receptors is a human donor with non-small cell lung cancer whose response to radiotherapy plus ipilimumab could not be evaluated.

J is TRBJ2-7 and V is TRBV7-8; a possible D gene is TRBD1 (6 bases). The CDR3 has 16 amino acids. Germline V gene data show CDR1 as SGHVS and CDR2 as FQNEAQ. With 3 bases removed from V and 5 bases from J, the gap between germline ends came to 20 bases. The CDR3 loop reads CASSFRETGIRNEQYF. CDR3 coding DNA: TGTGCCAGCAGCTTCCGCGAAACAGGGATTAGGAACGAGCAGTACTTC.

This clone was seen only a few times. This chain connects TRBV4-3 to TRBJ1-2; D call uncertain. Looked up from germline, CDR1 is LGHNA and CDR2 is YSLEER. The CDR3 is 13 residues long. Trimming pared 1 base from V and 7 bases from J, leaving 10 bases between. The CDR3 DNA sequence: TGCGCCAGCAGCCAAGTCCCCATGAGTGGCTACACCTTC. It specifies CASSQVPMSGYTF.

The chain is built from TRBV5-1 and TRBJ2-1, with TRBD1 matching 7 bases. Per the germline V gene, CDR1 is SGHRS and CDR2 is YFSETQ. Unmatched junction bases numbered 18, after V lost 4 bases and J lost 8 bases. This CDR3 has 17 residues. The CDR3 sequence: CASSPTGQLTGIYEQFF. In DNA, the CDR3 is TGCGCCAGCAGCCCTACGGGACAGCTAACTGGGATATATGAGCAGTTCTTC.